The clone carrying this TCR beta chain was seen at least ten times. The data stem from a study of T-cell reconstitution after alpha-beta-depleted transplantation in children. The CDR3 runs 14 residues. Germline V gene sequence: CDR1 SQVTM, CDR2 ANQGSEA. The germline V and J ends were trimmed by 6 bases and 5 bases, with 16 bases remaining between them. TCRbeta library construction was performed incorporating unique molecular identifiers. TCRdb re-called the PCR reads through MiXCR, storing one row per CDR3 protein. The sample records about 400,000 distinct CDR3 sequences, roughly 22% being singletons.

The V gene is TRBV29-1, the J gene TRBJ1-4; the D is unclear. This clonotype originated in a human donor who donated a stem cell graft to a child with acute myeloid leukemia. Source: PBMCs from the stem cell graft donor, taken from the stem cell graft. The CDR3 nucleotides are TGCAGCGTAGCGGCCCGGACGGACAATGAAAAACTGTTTTTT. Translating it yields CSVAARTDNEKLFF.